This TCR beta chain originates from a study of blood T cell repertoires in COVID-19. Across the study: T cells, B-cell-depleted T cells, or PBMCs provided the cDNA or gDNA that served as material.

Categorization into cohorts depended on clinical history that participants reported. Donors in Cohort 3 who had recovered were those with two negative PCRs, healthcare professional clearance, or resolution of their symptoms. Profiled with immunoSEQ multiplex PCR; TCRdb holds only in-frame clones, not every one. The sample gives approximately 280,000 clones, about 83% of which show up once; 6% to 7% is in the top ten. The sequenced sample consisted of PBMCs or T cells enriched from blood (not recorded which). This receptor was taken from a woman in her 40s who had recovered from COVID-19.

The CDR3 nucleotides read TGTGCCAGCAGTCCCCCGGACAGGGTGGCTCAGCCCCAGCATTTT. Amino acid sequence: CASSPPDRVAQPQHF. This rearrangement joins TRBV28 to TRBJ1-5, with 8 bases aligning to TRBD1. Germline trimming cut 5 bases from V and 6 bases from J; bases unmatched to any gene: 9. The CDR3 has 15 amino acids. CDR1 is MDHEN, CDR2 SYDVKM, per germline.